This TCR beta chain was observed in a study of metastatic and nonmetastatic thyroid tumors. The V gene end was trimmed by 4 bases and the J gene end by 9 bases; junction bases not matched to a gene: 3. CDR3 length equals 13 residues. The germline V gene encodes CDR1 LNHDA and CDR2 SQIVND (reference sequence). This clone was seen many times. Its antigen is unknown. Until they underwent thyroid surgery, no patient had received any treatment. Findings and limits, study-wide: When malignant thyroid tumors were compared with benign nodules, TCR beta diversity was reportedly significantly higher in the malignant tumors. This held in both blood and tumor samples.

Through MiXCR, TCRdb re-clonotyped the PCR reads. This sample has tens of thousands of clones, with approximately 12% found just once. The TCR comes from a female donor with papillary thyroid cancer or a benign thyroid nodule (not recorded which). Some clones in this sample may be carry-over from other donors' samples. The chain joins TRBV19 to TRBJ2-1, with 10 bases lining up with TRBD1. The material sequenced was tumor tissue. The CDR3 DNA follows: TGTGCCAGTAGTAAGACAGGGGGCGGTGAGCAGTTCTTC. This encodes CASSKTGGGEQFF.